This passage covers 24 T cell receptor beta chains from one sample sequenced in a study of blood T cell repertoires in COVID-19 (dated by TCRdb to about 2020). The method behind the library was the immunoSEQ multiplex PCR assay. Not all clones reach the TCRdb copy of this immuneACCESS table, which keeps in-frame sequences only. Checked studies attribute under half of the gap to unresolved V genes and leave the rest unexplained. The sample profile shows about 98,000 clones; 70% to 90% of them were found once. The ten largest clones capture 3.5% to 5.5% of the sample. Sequenced input: peripheral blood. Receptor source: a man in his 70s with acute or convalescent COVID-19.

The chain couples TRBV19 to TRBJ1-6; the D is unclear. CDR3 size: 14 residues. V was trimmed by 3 bases and J by 9 bases, leaving 12 bases between them. The germline V gene encodes CDR1 LNHDA and CDR2 SQIVND (reference sequence). The CDR3 reads CASSMEGEGSPLHF. The CDR3 DNA reads TGTGCCAGTAGTATGGAGGGAGAGGGTTCACCCCTCCACTTT.

The chain employs TRBV6-1 and TRBJ2-7, with 12 bases that match TRBD2. CDR3 length: 17 amino acids. V gave up 1 base and J gave up 2 bases; unmatched junction bases: 6. Germline V gene sequence: CDR1 MNHNS, CDR2 SASEGT. The DNA for the CDR3 is TGTGCCAGCAGTGAAGGCCCTCTAGCGGGGGGGCCCTACGAGCAGTACGTC. Residues: CASSEGPLAGGPYEQYV.

The chain carries TRBV24-1 and TRBJ2-1; maybe TRBD1 (6 bases). CDR1 is KGHDR and CDR2 is SFDVKD in the germline V gene. This CDR3 is built from 12 residues. Trimming stripped 8 bases from V and 7 bases from J, with 11 bases between. CDR3 coding DNA: TGTGCCACCAAAGGGGGTAATAATGAGCAGTTCTTC. It codes for CATKGGNNEQFF.

This sequence joins TRBV6-5 and TRBJ1-1; D is unresolved. The CDR3 is 13 amino acids. V lost 8 bases and J lost 3, with 13 bases in between. Germline V gene sequence: CDR1 MNHEY, CDR2 SVGAGI. The CDR3, as DNA: TGTGCCAGCGCGGAAATCGATTACACTGAAGCTTTCTTT. It translates to CASAEIDYTEAFF.

This sequence joins TRBV6-5 and TRBJ1-6; D not resolved. The germline V gene has CDR1 MNHEY and CDR2 SVGAGI. Trimming pared 7 bases from V and 6 bases from J, leaving 10 bases between. This CDR3 region has 13 residues. CDR3 region: CASMGRPNSPLHF. The DNA for the CDR3 is TGTGCCAGCATGGGCAGACCTAATTCACCCCTCCACTTT.

The chain uses TRBV5-1 and TRBJ1-2; 9 nucleotides align to TRBD1. Losses at the gene ends were 3 bases for V and 8 bases for J; bases not matched to a gene: 8. Per the germline V gene, CDR1 is SGHRS and CDR2 is YFSETQ. This CDR3 is 14 amino acids long. The CDR3 sequence: CASSSGQGDGGYTF. The CDR3 nucleotides are TGCGCCAGCAGCTCGGGACAGGGCGATGGGGGCTACACCTTC.

The chain carries TRBV21-1 and TRBJ2-1; TRBD1, the table's D call, lacks a check against the DNA. TRBV21-1 represents a pseudogene. CDR3 length: 13 residues. The CDR3 DNA sequence: TGTGCCAGCAGCAAAAGACAGAACAATGAGCAGTTCTTC. As protein: CASSKRQNNEQFF.

This chain connects TRBV6-5 to TRBJ2-7, with 8 bases identical to TRBD2. The CDR3 sequence is 16 residues long. CDR1 MNHEY and CDR2 SVGAGI come from the germline V gene. Losses at the gene ends were 0 bases for V and 1 base for J; bases not matched to a gene: 5. CDR3 DNA sequence: TGTGCCAGCAGTTACTCCCTCGGGGGGGATTCCTACGAGCAGTACTTC. This sequence encodes CASSYSLGGDSYEQYF.

The rearrangement joins TRBV6-1 to TRBJ1-1; no clear D. The length of the CDR3 is 13 residues. CDR1 MNHNS and CDR2 SASEGT come from the germline V gene. V was shortened by 5 bases and J by 5 bases, with 12 bases between the two germline ends. CDR3 nucleotide sequence: TGTGCCAGCAGTTATCGGGAGGGTACTGAAGCTTTCTTT. Amino acids: CASSYREGTEAFF.

The gene calls are TRBV5-1 and TRBJ1-1; 9 bases map to TRBD1. J was trimmed by 4 bases and V by 3 bases; bases with no gene match: 7. CDR1 and CDR2 from the germline V gene are SGHRS and YFSETQ. This CDR3 region has 15 residues. CDR3 protein: CASSSSGTGSTEAFF. The CDR3 coding sequence is TGCGCCAGCAGCTCATCCGGGACAGGGTCCACTGAAGCTTTCTTT. Complete variable domain (other parts from reference TRBV5-1 and TRBJ1-1): KAGVTQTPRYLIKTRGQQVTLSCSPISGHRSVSWYQQTPGQGLQFLFEYFSETQRNKGNFPGRFSGRQFSNSRSEMNVSTLELGDSALYLCASSSSGTGSTEAFFGQGTRLTVV.

The chain's CDR3 is CASTKGNSGNTIYF. CDR3 in DNA: TGTGCCAGCACCAAGGGGAACTCTGGAAACACCATATATTTT. The genes are TRBV6-5 and TRBJ1-3; weak D call: TRBD1 (5 bases). This CDR3 is built from 14 residues. CDR1 and CDR2 (germline): MNHEY, SVGAGI. V was clipped by 7 bases and J by 0 bases, with 10 bases between them.

The J gene is TRBJ2-5, the V gene TRBV3-1 (or the pseudogene TRBV3-2); 10 bases fit TRBD2. This CDR3 contains 16 residues. CDR1 and CDR2 from the germline V gene are LGHDT and YNNKEL (reference sequence). Losses at the gene ends were 3 bases for V and 2 bases for J; bases not matched to a gene: 6. The DNA for the CDR3 is TGTGCCAGCAGCCACACTAGCGGGGTCCTTCAAGAGACCCAGTACTTC. Translated, it gives CASSHTSGVLQETQYF.

This clone was counted only a few times. The sample carries other DNA sequences with the same CDR3. The rearrangement uses TRBV5-1 and TRBJ1-1; D might be TRBD1 (6 bases). CDR1 and CDR2 (germline): SGHRS, YFSETQ. V dropped 4 bases and J dropped 1 base, with 11 bases sitting between them. There are 14 residues in the CDR3. The CDR3 DNA is TGCGCCAGCAGCAGAGGACAGTCGAACACTGAAGCTTTCTTT. Its translation: CASSRGQSNTEAFF.

This clone was seen only a few times. The chain has TRBV7-8 and TRBJ2-1; weak D call: TRBD1 (6 bases). Germline V lookup: CDR1 SGHVS, CDR2 FQNEAQ. V dropped 5 bases and J dropped 2 bases, with 10 bases sitting between them. The CDR3 covers 14 residues. The CDR3 spells CASSLRDTYNEQFF. CDR3 DNA sequence: TGTGCCAGCAGCCTCCGGGACACCTACAATGAGCAGTTCTTC. The variable domain in full, with the rest retrieved from reference TRBV7-8 and TRBJ2-1, is GAGVSQSPRYKVAKRGQDVALRCDPISGHVSLFWYQQALGQGPEFLTYFQNEAQLDKSGLPSDRFFAERPEGSVSTLKIQRTQQEDSAVYLCASSLRDTYNEQFFGPGTRLTVL.

The CDR3 DNA reads TGTGCCAGCAGCCAAGCGGGGGGGCACGAGCAGTTCTTC. Residues: CASSQAGGHEQFF. The V and J genes are TRBV3-1 (or the pseudogene TRBV3-2) and TRBJ2-1; TRBD2 agrees at 8 bases. The V gene end was trimmed by 1 base and the J gene end by 10 bases; junction bases not matched to a gene: 3. The CDR3 is made up of 13 amino acids. Per germline, CDR1 LGHDT and CDR2 YNNKEL (reference sequence).

The chain uses TRBV4-1 and TRBJ2-7; 11 bases map to TRBD1. Looked up from germline, CDR1 is MGHRA and CDR2 is YSYEKL. The CDR3 has 16 amino acids. V lost 2 bases to trimming and J lost 3 bases; unmatched junction nucleotides: 6. The CDR3 DNA reads TGCGCCAGCAGCCAATCCGGGACAGGGGGAATCTACGAGCAGTACTTC. It encodes CASSQSGTGGIYEQYF.

In this sample, this clone turned up once. DNA of the CDR3: TGTGCCAGCATGATCCGGGGAAATGAGCAGTTCTTC. It is translated as CASMIRGNEQFF. The J gene is TRBJ2-1, the V gene TRBV25-1; the D gene is possibly TRBD2 (5 bases). This CDR3 spans 12 amino acids. Trimming removed 7 bases at V and 7 bases at J, with 11 bases between. Germline lookup yields CDR1 MGHDK and CDR2 SYGVNS.

The chain combines TRBV6-5 with TRBJ2-2, with 7 bases aligning to TRBD1. This CDR3 region has 14 residues. With V trimmed by 7 bases and J by 2 bases, 4 bases remained unmatched. Germline V gene data show CDR1 as MNHEY and CDR2 as SVGAGI. CDR3 sequence: CASKGDSNTGELFF. The DNA of the CDR3 is TGTGCCAGCAAAGGGGACAGTAACACCGGGGAGCTGTTTTTT.

This chain uses TRBV18 with TRBJ2-1; 9 nucleotides line up with TRBD1. Germline CDR1 reads KGHSH; CDR2 reads LQKENI. The V segment lost 3 bases and the J segment 7 bases; nucleotides outside the gene matches: 10. The CDR3 extends over 16 amino acids. The DNA of the CDR3 is TGTGCCAGCTCACCGGGCCAGGGACAGGGCAGGAATGAGCAGTTCTTC. Its translation is CASSPGQGQGRNEQFF.

The rearrangement uses TRBV30 and TRBJ2-2, with D possibly TRBD1 on 6 matching bases. With 3 bases removed from V and 5 bases from J, the gap between germline ends came to 19 bases. Germline V CDR1 and CDR2: GTSNPN, SVGIG (reference sequence). This CDR3 is built from 16 residues. As DNA, the CDR3 is TGTGCCTGGAGCGCGATTGCCGGGACAAGAACCGGGGAGCTGTTTTTT. Protein sequence: CAWSAIAGTRTGELFF.

The rearrangement joins TRBV15 to TRBJ2-7; D is undetermined. Germline V gene lookup returns CDR1 LNHNV and CDR2 YYDKDF (reference sequence). Trimming stripped 0 bases from V and 0 bases from J, with 15 bases between. The CDR3 sequence is 17 residues long. The CDR3 nucleotides are TGTGCCACCAGCAGAGATAGACACCGCCTGAGCTCCTACGAGCAGTACGTC. Protein: CATSRDRHRLSSYEQYV.

This clone was seen a handful of times. The rearrangement joins TRBV18 to TRBJ2-7; TRBD1 agrees at 8 bases. This CDR3 has 13 amino acids. Looked up from germline, CDR1 is KGHSH and CDR2 is LQKENI. Trimming at V came to 4 bases and at J to 3 bases, leaving 2 bases not matched to a gene. The CDR3 sequence: CASSLDRGYEQYF. CDR3 DNA sequence: TGTGCCAGCTCACTCGACAGGGGCTACGAGCAGTACTTC.

This rearrangement joins TRBV4-2 to TRBJ2-3; 15 nucleotides line up with TRBD2. The trim removed 2 bases at V and 14 bases at J, leaving 8 bases unmatched. The CDR3 loop spans 15 amino acids. Germline CDR1 reads LGHNA; CDR2 reads YNFKEQ. CDR3 region: CASSQPGLAGGDPYF. CDR3 coding DNA: TGTGCCAGCAGCCAACCGGGACTAGCGGGGGGAGATCCGTATTTT.

The chain links TRBV4-1 to TRBJ2-5; 10 nucleotides line up with TRBD2. Unmatched junction bases numbered 11, after V lost 0 bases and J lost 1 base. The CDR3 spans 19 residues. Germline lookup yields CDR1 MGHRA and CDR2 YSYEKL. CDR3 protein: CASSQEGGTSVIGQETQYF. DNA of the CDR3: TGCGCCAGCAGCCAAGAAGGGGGGACTAGCGTCATAGGCCAAGAGACCCAGTACTTC.